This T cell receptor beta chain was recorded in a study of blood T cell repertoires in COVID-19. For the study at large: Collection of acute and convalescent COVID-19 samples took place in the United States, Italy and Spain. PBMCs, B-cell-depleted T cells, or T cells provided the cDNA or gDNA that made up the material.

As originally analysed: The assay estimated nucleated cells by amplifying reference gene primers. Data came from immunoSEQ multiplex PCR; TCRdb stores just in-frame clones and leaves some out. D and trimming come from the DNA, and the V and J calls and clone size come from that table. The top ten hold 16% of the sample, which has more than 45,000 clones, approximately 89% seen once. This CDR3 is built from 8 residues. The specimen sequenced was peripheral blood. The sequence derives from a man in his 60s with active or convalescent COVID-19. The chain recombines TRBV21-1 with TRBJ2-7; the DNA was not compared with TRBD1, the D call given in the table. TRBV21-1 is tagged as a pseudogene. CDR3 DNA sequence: TGTGCCAGCATGTCCAAGTACTTC. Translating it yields CASMSKYF.